This TCR beta chain was documented in a study of control samples from healthy donors and cancer patients. Method: immunoSEQ multiplex PCR; TCRdb's copy keeps in-frame clones and lacks some. The sample records 35,000 to 55,000 clones, about 75% being singletons. V dropped 4 bases and J dropped 10; count of bases not matched to a gene: 4. Looked up from germline, CDR1 is MNHEY and CDR2 is SVGAGI. The CDR3 has 14 amino acids. The sample comprised formalin-fixed, paraffin-embedded tissue. This TCR derives from a male donor with melanoma. V is TRBV6-5 and J is TRBJ1-6; the match to TRBD1 covers 10 bases. CDR3 sequence (DNA): TGTGCCAGCAGTTTGGGACAGGGGAACTCACCCCTCCACTTT. Translated, it gives CASSLGQGNSPLHF.